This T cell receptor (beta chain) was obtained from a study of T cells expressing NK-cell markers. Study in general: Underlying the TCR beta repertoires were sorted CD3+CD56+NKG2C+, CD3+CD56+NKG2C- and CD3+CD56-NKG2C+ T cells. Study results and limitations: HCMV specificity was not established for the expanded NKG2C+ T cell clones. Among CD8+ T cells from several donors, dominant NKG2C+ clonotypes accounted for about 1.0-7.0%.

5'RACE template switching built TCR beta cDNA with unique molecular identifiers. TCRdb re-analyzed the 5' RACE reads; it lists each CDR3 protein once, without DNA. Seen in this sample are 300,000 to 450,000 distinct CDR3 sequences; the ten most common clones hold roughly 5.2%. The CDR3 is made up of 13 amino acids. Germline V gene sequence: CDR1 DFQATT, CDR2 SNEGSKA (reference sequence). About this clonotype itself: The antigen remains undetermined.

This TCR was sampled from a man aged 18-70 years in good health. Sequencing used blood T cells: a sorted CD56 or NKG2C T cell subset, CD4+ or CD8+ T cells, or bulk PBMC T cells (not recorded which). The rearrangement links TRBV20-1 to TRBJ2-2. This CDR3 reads CSAREHSTGELFF.